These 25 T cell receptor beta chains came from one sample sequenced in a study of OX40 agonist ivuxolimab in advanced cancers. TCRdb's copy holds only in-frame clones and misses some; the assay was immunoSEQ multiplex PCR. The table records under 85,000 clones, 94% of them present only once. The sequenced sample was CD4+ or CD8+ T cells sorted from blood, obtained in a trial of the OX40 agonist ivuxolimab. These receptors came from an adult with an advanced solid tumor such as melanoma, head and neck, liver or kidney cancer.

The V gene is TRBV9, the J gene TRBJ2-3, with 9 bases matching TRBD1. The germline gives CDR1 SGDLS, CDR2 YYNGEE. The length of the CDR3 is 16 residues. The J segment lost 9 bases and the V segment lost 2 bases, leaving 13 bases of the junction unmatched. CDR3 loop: CASSVFGTGPPVTQYF. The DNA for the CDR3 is TGTGCCAGCAGCGTTTTCGGGACAGGGCCCCCAGTGACGCAGTATTTT.

This chain's CDR3 is CASSEGVHSNQPQHF. The CDR3 nucleotides are TGTGCCAGCAGTGAGGGGGTTCATAGCAATCAGCCCCAGCATTTT. This chain connects TRBV6-4 to TRBJ1-5; tentatively, D is TRBD1 (5 bases). V lost 3 bases to trimming and J lost 0 bases, with 9 bases between them. This CDR3 comprises 15 residues. Germline V CDR1 and CDR2: MRHNA, SNTAGT.

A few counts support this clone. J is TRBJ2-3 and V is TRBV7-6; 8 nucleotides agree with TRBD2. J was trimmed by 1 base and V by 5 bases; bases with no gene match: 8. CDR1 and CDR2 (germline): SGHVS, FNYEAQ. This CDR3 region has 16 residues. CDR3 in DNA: TGTGCCAGCAGCACTGGACTAGCCTACGGCACAGATACGCAGTATTTT. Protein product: CASSTGLAYGTDTQYF.

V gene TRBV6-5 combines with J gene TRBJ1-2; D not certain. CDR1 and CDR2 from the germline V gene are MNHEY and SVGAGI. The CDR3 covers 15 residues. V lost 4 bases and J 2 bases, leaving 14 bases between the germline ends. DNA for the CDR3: TGTGCCAGCAGTTCGACAAGGATTGGGAACTATGGCTACACCTTC. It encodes CASSSTRIGNYGYTF.

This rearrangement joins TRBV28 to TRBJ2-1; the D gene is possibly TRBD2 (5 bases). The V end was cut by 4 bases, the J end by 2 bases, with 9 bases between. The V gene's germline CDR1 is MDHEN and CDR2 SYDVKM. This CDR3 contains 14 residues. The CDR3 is CASSSGETYNEQFF. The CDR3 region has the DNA TGTGCCAGCAGTTCCGGGGAAACCTACAATGAGCAGTTCTTC. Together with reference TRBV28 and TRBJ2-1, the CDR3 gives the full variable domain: DVKVTQSSRYLVKRTGEKVFLECVQDMDHENMFWYRQDPGLGLRLIYFSYDVKMKEKGDIPEGYSVSREKKERFSLILESASTNQTSMYLCASSSGETYNEQFFGPGTRLTVL.

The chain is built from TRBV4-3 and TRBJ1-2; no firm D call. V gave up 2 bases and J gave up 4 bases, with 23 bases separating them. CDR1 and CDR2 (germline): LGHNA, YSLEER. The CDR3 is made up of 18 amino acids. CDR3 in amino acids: CASSQKGDLELGIYGYTF. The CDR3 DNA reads TGCGCCAGCAGCCAAAAGGGCGACCTGGAACTAGGGATCTATGGCTACACCTTC.

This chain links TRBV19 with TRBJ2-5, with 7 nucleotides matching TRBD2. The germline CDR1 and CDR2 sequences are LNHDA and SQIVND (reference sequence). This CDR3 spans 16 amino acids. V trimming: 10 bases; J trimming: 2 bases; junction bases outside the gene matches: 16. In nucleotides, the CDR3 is TGTGCCACTTCGAGAGTGACGGGGAGGGAGCAAGAGACCCAGTACTTC. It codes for CATSRVTGREQETQYF.

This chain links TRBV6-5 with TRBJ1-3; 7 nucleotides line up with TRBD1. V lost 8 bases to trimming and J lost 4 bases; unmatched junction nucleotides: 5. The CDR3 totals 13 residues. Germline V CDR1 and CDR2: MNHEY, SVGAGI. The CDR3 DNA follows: TGTGCCAGCTCAGACAGGGCAGGAAACACCATATATTTT. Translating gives CASSDRAGNTIYF.

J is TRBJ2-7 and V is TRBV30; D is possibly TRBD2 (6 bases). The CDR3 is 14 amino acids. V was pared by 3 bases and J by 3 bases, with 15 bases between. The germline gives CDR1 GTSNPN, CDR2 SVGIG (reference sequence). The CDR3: CAWSTGLTIYEQYF. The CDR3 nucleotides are TGTGCCTGGAGCACGGGACTCACCATCTACGAGCAGTACTTC.

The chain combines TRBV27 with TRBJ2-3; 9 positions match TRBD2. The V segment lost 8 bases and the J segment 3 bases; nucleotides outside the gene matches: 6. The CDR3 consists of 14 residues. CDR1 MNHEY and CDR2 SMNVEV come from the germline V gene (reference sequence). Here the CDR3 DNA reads TGTGCCAGCTCGAATAGCGGGAGAACAGATACGCAGTATTTT. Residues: CASSNSGRTDTQYF.

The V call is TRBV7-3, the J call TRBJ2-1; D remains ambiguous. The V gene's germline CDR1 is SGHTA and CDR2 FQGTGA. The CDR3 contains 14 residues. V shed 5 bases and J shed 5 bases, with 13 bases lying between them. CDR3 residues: CASSPLPSNNEQFF. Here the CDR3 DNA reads TGTGCCAGCAGCCCTCTCCCGTCCAACAATGAGCAGTTCTTC.

The DNA for the CDR3 is TGTGCCAGCAGCCAAGGAAGCGGGAGGGCCATAGATACGCAGTATTTT. Residues: CASSQGSGRAIDTQYF. The chain uses TRBV4-2 and TRBJ2-3; 10 bases are shared with TRBD2. This CDR3 spans 16 amino acids. Germline V gene sequence: CDR1 LGHNA, CDR2 YNFKEQ. V trimming: 1 base; J trimming: 5 bases; junction bases outside the gene matches: 6.

The CDR3 spells CASSLWAGRNQYF. CDR3 coding DNA: TGTGCCAGCAGCTTATGGGCAGGCCGCAACCAGTACTTC. The chain couples TRBV11-2 to TRBJ2-5; D remains unclear. The CDR3 has 13 amino acids. Per the germline V gene, CDR1 is SGHAT and CDR2 is FQNNGV. Trimming pared 2 bases from V and 10 bases from J, leaving 14 bases between.

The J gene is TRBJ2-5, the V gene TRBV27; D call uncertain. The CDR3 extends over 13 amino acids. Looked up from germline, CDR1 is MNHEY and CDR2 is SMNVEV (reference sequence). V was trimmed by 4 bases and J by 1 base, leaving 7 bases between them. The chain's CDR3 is CASSSPPQETQYF. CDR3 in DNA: TGTGCCAGCAGTTCTCCCCCCCAAGAGACCCAGTACTTC.

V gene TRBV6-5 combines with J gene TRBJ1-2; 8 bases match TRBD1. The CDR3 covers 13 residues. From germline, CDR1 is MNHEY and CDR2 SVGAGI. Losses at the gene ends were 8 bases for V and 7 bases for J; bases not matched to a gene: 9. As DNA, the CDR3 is TGTGCCAGCCGGAGGAGGACAGGGAGTGGCTACACCTTC. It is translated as CASRRRTGSGYTF.

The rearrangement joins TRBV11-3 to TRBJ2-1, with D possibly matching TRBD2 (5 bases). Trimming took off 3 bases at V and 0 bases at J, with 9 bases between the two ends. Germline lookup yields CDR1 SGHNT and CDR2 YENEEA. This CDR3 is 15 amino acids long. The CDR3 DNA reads TGTGCCAGCAGCTTGGAGGCAAGCTCCTACAATGAGCAGTTCTTC. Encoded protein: CASSLEASSYNEQFF.

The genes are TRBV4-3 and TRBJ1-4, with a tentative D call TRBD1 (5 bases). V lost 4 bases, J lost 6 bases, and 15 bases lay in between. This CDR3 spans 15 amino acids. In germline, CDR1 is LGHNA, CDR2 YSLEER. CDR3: CASSLMWGRDEKLFF. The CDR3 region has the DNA TGCGCCAGCAGCCTAATGTGGGGCCGGGATGAAAAACTGTTTTTT.

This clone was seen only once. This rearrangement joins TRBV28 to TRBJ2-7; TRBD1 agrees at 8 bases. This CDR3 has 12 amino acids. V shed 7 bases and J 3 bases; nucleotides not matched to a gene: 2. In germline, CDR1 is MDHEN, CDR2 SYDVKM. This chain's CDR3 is CASTGQGYEQYF. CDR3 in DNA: TGTGCCAGCACCGGACAGGGCTACGAGCAGTACTTC.

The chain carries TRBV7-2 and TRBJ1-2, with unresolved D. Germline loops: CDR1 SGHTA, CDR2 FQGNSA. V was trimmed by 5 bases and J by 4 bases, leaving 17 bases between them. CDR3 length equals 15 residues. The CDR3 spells CASSHPGLPGYGYTF. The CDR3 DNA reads TGTGCCAGCAGCCACCCGGGGTTACCAGGCTATGGCTACACCTTC.

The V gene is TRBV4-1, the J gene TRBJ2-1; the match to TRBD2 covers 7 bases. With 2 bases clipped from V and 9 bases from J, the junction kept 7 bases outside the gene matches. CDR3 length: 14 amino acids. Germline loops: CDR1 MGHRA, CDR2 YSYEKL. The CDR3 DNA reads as TGCGCCAGCAGCCAACGGGCGGGAGCAGGTGAGCAGTTCTTC. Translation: CASSQRAGAGEQFF.

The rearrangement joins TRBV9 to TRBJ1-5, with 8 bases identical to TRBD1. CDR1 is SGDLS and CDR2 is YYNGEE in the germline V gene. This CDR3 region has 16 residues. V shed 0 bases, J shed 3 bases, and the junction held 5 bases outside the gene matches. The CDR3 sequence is CASSVAADRDNQPQHF. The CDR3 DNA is TGTGCCAGCAGCGTAGCGGCGGACAGGGACAATCAGCCCCAGCATTTT.

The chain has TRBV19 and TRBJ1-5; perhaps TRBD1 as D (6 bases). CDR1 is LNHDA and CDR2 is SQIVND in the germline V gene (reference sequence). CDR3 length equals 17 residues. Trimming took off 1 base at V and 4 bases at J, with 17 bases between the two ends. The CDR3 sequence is CASSIASGAAVNQPQHF. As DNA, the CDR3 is TGTGCCAGTAGTATAGCCTCAGGGGCCGCTGTTAATCAGCCCCAGCATTTT.

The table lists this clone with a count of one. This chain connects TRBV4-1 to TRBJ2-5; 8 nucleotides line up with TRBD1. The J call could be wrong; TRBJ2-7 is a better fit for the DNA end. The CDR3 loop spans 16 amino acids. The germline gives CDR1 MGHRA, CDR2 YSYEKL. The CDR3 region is CASSQPPTGVSYEQYF. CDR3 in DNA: TGCGCCAGCAGCCAACCTCCGACAGGGGTTTCCTACGAGCAGTACTTC.

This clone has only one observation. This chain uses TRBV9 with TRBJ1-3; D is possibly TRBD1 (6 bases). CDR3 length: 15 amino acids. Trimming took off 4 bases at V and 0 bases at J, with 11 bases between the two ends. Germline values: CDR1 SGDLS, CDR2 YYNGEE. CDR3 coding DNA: TGTGCCAGCAGCCCAACAGGGAGCTCTGGAAACACCATATATTTT. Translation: CASSPTGSSGNTIYF.

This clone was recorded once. The CDR3 loop is CATKGGITGNTIYF. CDR3 nucleotides: TGTGCCACCAAGGGGGGTATCACTGGAAACACCATATATTTT. The genes are TRBV19 and TRBJ1-3; D perhaps matches TRBD1 (6 bases). Trimming pared 10 bases from V and 2 bases from J, leaving 15 bases between. This CDR3 is 14 amino acids long. Germline V gene sequence: CDR1 LNHDA, CDR2 SQIVND (reference sequence).